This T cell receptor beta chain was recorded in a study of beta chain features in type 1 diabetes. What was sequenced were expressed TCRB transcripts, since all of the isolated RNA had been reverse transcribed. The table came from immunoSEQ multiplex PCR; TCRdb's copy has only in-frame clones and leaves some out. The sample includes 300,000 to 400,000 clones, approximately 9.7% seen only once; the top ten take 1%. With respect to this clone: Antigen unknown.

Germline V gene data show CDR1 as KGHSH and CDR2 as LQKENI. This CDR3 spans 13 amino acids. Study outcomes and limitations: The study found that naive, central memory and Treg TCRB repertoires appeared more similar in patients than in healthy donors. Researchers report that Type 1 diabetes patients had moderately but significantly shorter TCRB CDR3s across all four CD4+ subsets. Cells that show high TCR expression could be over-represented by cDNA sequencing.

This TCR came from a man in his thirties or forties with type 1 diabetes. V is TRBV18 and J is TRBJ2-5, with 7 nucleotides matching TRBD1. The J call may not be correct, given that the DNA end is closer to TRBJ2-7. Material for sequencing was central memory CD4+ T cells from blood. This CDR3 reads CASSPGQEYEQYF. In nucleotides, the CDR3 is TGTGCCAGCTCACCCGGACAGGAATACGAGCAGTACTTC.